Below, 26 T cell receptor beta chains from the same sample are listed, as sequenced in a study of T cells in localized non-small cell lung cancer. The assay was immunoSEQ multiplex PCR, and TCRdb's table has in-frame clones only and misses some. The sample has about 17,000 clones; around 83% are singletons. Material: peripheral blood, obtained before any cancer treatment. The receptors here all came from a male donor older than 55 with stage III lung adenocarcinoma.

CDR3 in amino acids: CASSQSLQGRGYGYTF. The CDR3 DNA reads as TGTGCCAGCAGCCAGTCTCTACAGGGGCGCGGCTATGGCTACACCTTC. The chain is built from TRBV4-2 and TRBJ1-2; 7 positions match TRBD1. From germline, CDR1 is LGHNA and CDR2 YNFKEQ. V was clipped by 3 bases and J by 4 bases; unmatched bases: 11. The CDR3 is made up of 16 amino acids.

The chain couples TRBV18 to TRBJ1-5; D is undetermined. The CDR3 has 13 amino acids. Between the trimmed V and J ends, which lost 6 bases and 6 bases, there was a span of 12 bases. Germline values: CDR1 KGHSH, CDR2 LQKENI. The CDR3 nucleotides read TGTGCCAGCTCGTCCGACATAAGTCAGCCCCAGCATTTT. This translates into CASSSDISQPQHF.

The gene calls are TRBV18 and TRBJ1-3; TRBD1 aligns across 10 bases. CDR1 is KGHSH and CDR2 is LQKENI in the germline V gene. J lost 3 bases, V lost 4 bases, and 3 bases had no gene match. This CDR3 has 15 amino acids. The CDR3 DNA reads TGTGCCAGCTCACGACAGGGGGCATTTGGAAACACCATATATTTT. Amino acids: CASSRQGAFGNTIYF.

V usage is TRBV4-2 and J usage is TRBJ1-1, with D perhaps matching TRBD1 (5 bases). This CDR3 has 17 amino acids. Germline V gene lookup returns CDR1 LGHNA and CDR2 YNFKEQ. The V end lost 4 bases, the J end lost 2 bases, and 20 bases lay between the germline ends. The CDR3 is CASSLFFSGASNTEAFF. In nucleotides, the CDR3 is TGTGCCAGCAGCCTATTTTTCTCCGGGGCGTCCAACACTGAAGCTTTCTTT.

This clone was detected only once. The chain has TRBV7-9 and TRBJ1-1; D call uncertain. Trimming removed 2 bases from V and 7 bases from J, with 8 bases in between. CDR1 SEHNR and CDR2 FQNEAQ come from the germline V gene (reference sequence). CDR3 length: 12 residues. The CDR3: CASSLTSGEAFF. CDR3 in DNA: TGTGCCAGCAGCTTAACCTCAGGTGAAGCTTTCTTT.

The V and J genes are TRBV19 and TRBJ1-6, with TRBD1 matching over 7 bases. The CDR3 runs to 14 residues. With V trimmed by 4 bases and J by 10 bases, 7 bases remained unmatched. CDR1 and CDR2 from the germline V gene are LNHDA and SQIVND (reference sequence). The CDR3 DNA is TGTGCCAGTAGTACCACAGGGGCCGGCTCACCCCTCCACTTT. This codes for CASSTTGAGSPLHF.

This clone showed up just a few times. Different DNA sequences within this sample yield the same CDR3. This chain joins TRBV7-9 and TRBJ1-1, with TRBD1 as a possible D gene (5 bases). V lost 2 bases to trimming and J lost 1 base, with 8 bases between them. The CDR3 is 14 residues long. CDR1 and CDR2 from the germline V gene are SEHNR and FQNEAQ (reference sequence). This CDR3 is CASSLHGANTEAFF. The CDR3 nucleotides read TGTGCCAGCAGCTTACACGGGGCGAACACTGAAGCTTTCTTT.

The rearrangement uses TRBV6-5 and TRBJ1-1, with D uncertain. This CDR3 region has 12 residues. The V end was cut by 7 bases, the J end by 5 bases, with 11 bases between. The germline CDR1 and CDR2 sequences are MNHEY and SVGAGI. As DNA, the CDR3 is TGTGCCAGCAACAACGGGTGGACTGAAGCTTTCTTT. Its translation: CASNNGWTEAFF.

The rearrangement links TRBV29-1 to TRBJ2-1, with no clear D. Germline CDR1 and CDR2: SQVTM and ANQGSEA. V was clipped by 4 bases and J by 7 bases, with 5 bases between them. The CDR3 is made up of 10 amino acids. CDR3: CSVVGNEQFF. CDR3 in DNA: TGCAGCGTTGTAGGTAATGAGCAGTTCTTC.

The J gene is TRBJ2-5, the V gene TRBV18, with 8 bases fitting TRBD2. The germline CDR1 and CDR2 sequences are KGHSH and LQKENI. Trimming took 4 bases from V and 5 from J; bases not matched to a gene: 3. The CDR3 runs to 13 residues. CDR3 DNA: TGTGCCAGCTCACGGACGGGGGGGGAGACCCAGTACTTC. It translates to CASSRTGGETQYF.

The chain carries TRBV11-2 and TRBJ1-5; D may be TRBD1 (6 bases). Trimming stripped 4 bases from V and 0 bases from J, with 13 bases between. CDR3 length: 16 residues. From germline, CDR1 is SGHAT and CDR2 FQNNGV. The CDR3, as DNA: TGTGCCAGCAGCTCGGACAGTTTGTATAGCAATCAGCCCCAGCATTTT. Residues: CASSSDSLYSNQPQHF. The variable domain in full, with the rest retrieved from reference TRBV11-2 and TRBJ1-5, is EAGVAQSPRYKIIEKRQSVAFWCNPISGHATLYWYQQILGQGPKLLIQFQNNGVVDDSQLPKDRFSAERLKGVDSTLKIQPAKLEDSAVYLCASSSDSLYSNQPQHFGDGTRLSIL.

The chain recombines TRBV29-1 with TRBJ1-2; 10 positions match TRBD1. The CDR3 contains 13 residues. Germline trimming cut 7 bases from V and 6 bases from J; bases unmatched to any gene: 8. Germline CDR1 and CDR2: SQVTM and ANQGSEA. This CDR3 reads CSAESGTGDGYTF. Here the CDR3 DNA reads TGCAGCGCCGAGTCTGGGACAGGGGATGGCTACACCTTC.

The gene calls are TRBV19 and TRBJ2-4; D call uncertain. Germline values: CDR1 LNHDA, CDR2 SQIVND (reference sequence). Trimming stripped 7 bases from V and 6 bases from J, with 7 bases between. The CDR3 totals 11 residues. CDR3 region: CASTGLNIQYF. DNA for the CDR3: TGTGCCAGTACCGGTTTAAACATTCAGTACTTC.

This clone was recorded once. The V and J genes are TRBV7-3 and TRBJ2-3; TRBD1 or TRBD2 may be the D gene (7 bases each). Germline values: CDR1 SGHTA, CDR2 FQGTGA. The CDR3 runs to 15 residues. V dropped 8 bases and J dropped 1 base, with 16 bases sitting between them. DNA of the CDR3: TGTGCCAGCGGCCCGGGGAGGGGGCGCACAGATACGCAGTATTTT. Encoded protein: CASGPGRGRTDTQYF.

The chain links TRBV7-9 to TRBJ2-5, with D maybe TRBD2 (6 bases). CDR3 length equals 14 residues. Trimming cost V 11 bases and J 2 bases, with 18 bases left between them. Germline loops: CDR1 SEHNR, CDR2 FQNEAQ (reference sequence). DNA of the CDR3: TGTGCCGCCCGGCGGGGAACTATGCAAGAGACCCAGTACTTC. Protein: CAARRGTMQETQYF.

This clone was seen only a few times. CDR3 protein: CASSTGPWAEQYF. DNA of the CDR3: TGTGCCAGTAGTACGGGACCGTGGGCCGAGCAGTACTTC. J is TRBJ2-7 and V is TRBV19, with D possibly called TRBD1 or TRBD2 (5 bases each). The germline CDR1 and CDR2 sequences are LNHDA and SQIVND (reference sequence). V was cut by 4 bases and J by 6 bases, with 13 bases left in between. The CDR3 is 13 residues long.

This chain connects TRBV5-4 to TRBJ2-1; 9 positions match TRBD2. V was clipped by 1 base and J by 7 bases; unmatched bases: 6. The CDR3 consists of 15 residues. CDR1 is SGHNT and CDR2 is YYREEE in the germline V gene (reference sequence). CDR3 nucleotides: TGTGCCAGCAGCTTGAGAGGCGGGGGGGCTAATGAGCAGTTCTTC. This codes for CASSLRGGGANEQFF.

In DNA, the CDR3 is TGCGCCAGCAGCTGGGGACTGTCGGGGGAAGAGACCCAGTACTTC. It is translated as CASSWGLSGEETQYF. The chain links TRBV5-1 to TRBJ2-5, with D possibly being TRBD2 (6 bases). The CDR3 is 15 residues long. The germline gives CDR1 SGHRS, CDR2 YFSETQ. V was shortened by 3 bases and J by 3 bases, with 15 bases between the two germline ends.

In this sample, this clone turned up a few times. The chain recombines TRBV14 with TRBJ2-7; D gene uncertain. This CDR3 region has 13 residues. Looked up from germline, CDR1 is SGHDN and CDR2 is FVKESK. The V end lost 0 bases, the J end lost 1 base, and 4 bases lay between the germline ends. CDR3: CASSQDRSYEQYF. The CDR3 region has the DNA TGTGCCAGCAGCCAAGACAGGTCCTACGAGCAGTACTTC.

The chain uses TRBV2 and TRBJ2-7; 10 bases fit TRBD1. From germline, CDR1 is SNHLY and CDR2 FYNNEI. CDR3 length: 14 residues. Trimming took 4 bases from V and 0 from J; bases not matched to a gene: 0. The CDR3 DNA sequence: TGTGCCAGCAGTGGGGACAGGGGCTCCTACGAGCAGTACTTC. Protein sequence: CASSGDRGSYEQYF.

This clone occurred a few times. This chain uses TRBV29-1 with TRBJ1-2; D unclear. Germline CDR1 is SQVTM and CDR2 is ANQGSEA. This CDR3 has 12 amino acids. With 3 bases removed from V and 4 bases from J, the gap between germline ends came to 9 bases. CDR3 sequence reads: CSVDTGFYGYTF. CDR3 nucleotide sequence: TGCAGCGTTGATACGGGTTTCTATGGCTACACCTTC.

V usage is TRBV5-1 and J usage is TRBJ2-3; tentatively, D is TRBD1 (7 bases). This CDR3 has 15 residues. Trimming left V 4 bases short and J 4 bases short, with 16 bases between. CDR1 and CDR2 (germline): SGHRS, YFSETQ. The CDR3 bases are TGCGCCAGCAGCGAGGAGGGGGCCGTCCCAGATACGCAGTATTTT. Translated: CASSEEGAVPDTQYF.

The rearrangement joins TRBV30 to TRBJ1-2; D is uncertain. The germline CDR1 and CDR2 sequences are GTSNPN and SVGIG (reference sequence). This CDR3 comprises 13 residues. The V and J ends lost 2 bases and 2 bases respectively, with 9 bases between them. The CDR3 sequence is CAWSQDINYGYTF. The CDR3 nucleotides read TGTGCCTGGAGTCAAGACATAAACTATGGCTACACCTTC.

This clone has just a few counts. This chain joins TRBV4-2 and TRBJ1-3; D remains ambiguous. V dropped 0 bases and J dropped 0 bases, with 15 bases sitting between them. The CDR3 runs 18 residues. CDR1 is LGHNA and CDR2 is YNFKEQ in the germline V gene. CDR3 bases: TGTGCCAGCAGCCAAGATAAATGGGGTCTCAACTCTGGAAACACCATATATTTT. Its translation: CASSQDKWGLNSGNTIYF.

The chain couples TRBV9 to TRBJ1-1; tentative D call: TRBD1 (6 bases). CDR1 and CDR2 (germline): SGDLS, YYNGEE. The CDR3 contains 15 residues. V was cut by 0 bases and J by 2 bases, with 11 bases left in between. CDR3 sequence: CASSVVGTPNTEAFF. CDR3 in DNA: TGTGCCAGCAGCGTAGTCGGGACACCCAACACTGAAGCTTTCTTT.

The chain combines TRBV6-6 with TRBJ2-2, with D possibly matching TRBD2 (5 bases). The CDR3 is 13 amino acids. In germline, CDR1 is MNHNY, CDR2 SVGAGI (reference sequence). Trimming removed 7 bases from V and 7 bases from J, with 13 bases in between. The CDR3 loop reads CASMFGGSGELFF. CDR3 in DNA: TGTGCCAGCATGTTTGGAGGTAGCGGGGAGCTGTTTTTT.